Listed here are 23 T cell receptor beta chains from one sample, sequenced in a study of cytomegalovirus exposure and HLA in healthy donors. Sequencing used immunoSEQ multiplex PCR; TCRdb keeps in-frame clones, though not all of them. The sample yields about 310,000 clones, nearly 90% seen once. The sequencing input was PBMCs. Every receptor here comes from a man aged 25-45 years in good health and CMV-seronegative.

The V call is TRBV28, the J call TRBJ2-7, with TRBD2 matching over 9 bases. The trim removed 2 bases at V and 2 bases at J, leaving 4 bases unmatched. The CDR3 has 15 residues. CDR1 is MDHEN and CDR2 is SYDVKM in the germline V gene. CDR3 sequence reads: CASSLLLAGAYEQYF. The CDR3 bases are TGTGCCAGCAGTTTACTGTTAGCGGGGGCCTACGAGCAGTACTTC.

This rearrangement joins TRBV10-1 to TRBJ2-2; TRBD1 might be the D (5 bases). The germline V gene encodes CDR1 WNHNN and CDR2 SYGVQD (reference sequence). Trimming stripped 6 bases from V and 6 bases from J, with 14 bases between. The CDR3 has 14 residues. The CDR3, as DNA: TGCGCCAGCAGCTCAGGGTTACGCGCCGGGGAGCTGTTTTTT. Its translation is CASSSGLRAGELFF.

The CDR3 spells CASSARGLAGDEQYF. CDR3 coding DNA: TGTGCCAGCAGCGCCCGGGGACTAGCGGGGGACGAGCAGTACTTC. The V call is TRBV9, the J call TRBJ2-7, with 14 bases identical to TRBD2. There are 15 residues in the CDR3. The germline V gene encodes CDR1 SGDLS and CDR2 YYNGEE. With 3 bases clipped from V and 5 bases from J, the junction kept 4 bases outside the gene matches.

The chain employs TRBV4-1 and TRBJ1-5; 9 positions agree with TRBD1. This CDR3 spans 15 amino acids. In germline, CDR1 is MGHRA, CDR2 YSYEKL. After removal of 4 bases from V and 2 bases from J, the junction contained 3 bases not matched to a gene. The CDR3 region is CASSRDRGGNQPQHF. CDR3 coding DNA: TGCGCCAGCAGCCGAGACAGGGGGGGCAATCAGCCCCAGCATTTT.

CDR3 DNA sequence: TGCAGCGTTGAAGGGGGTGTGAGTAGGGAGGTAGCCGGGGAGCTGTTTTTT. This encodes CSVEGGVSREVAGELFF. This sequence joins TRBV29-1 and TRBJ2-2, with a tentative D call TRBD2 (6 bases). The germline CDR1 and CDR2 sequences are SQVTM and ANQGSEA. V was shortened by 1 base and J by 6 bases, with 21 bases between the two germline ends. The CDR3 loop spans 17 amino acids.

The rearrangement joins TRBV15 to TRBJ2-7, with D possibly matching TRBD2 (6 bases). V lost 1 base, J lost 0 bases, and 13 bases lay in between. Germline assignment: CDR1 LNHNV and CDR2 YYDKDF (reference sequence). The CDR3 spans 16 residues. The CDR3 loop is CATSRGIRESSYEQYF. In DNA, the CDR3 is TGTGCCACCAGCAGAGGAATCCGGGAGAGCTCCTACGAGCAGTACTTC.

This clone was detected only once. The rearrangement joins TRBV2 to TRBJ2-1, with D perhaps TRBD1 (5 bases). Germline CDR1 reads SNHLY; CDR2 reads FYNNEI. This CDR3 comprises 15 residues. V was shortened by 5 bases and J by 4 bases, with 15 bases between the two germline ends. CDR3 nucleotides: TGTGCCAGCAGTAATCAGGGAACGTCATACAATGAGCAGTTCTTC. As protein: CASSNQGTSYNEQFF.

The chain is built from TRBV2 and TRBJ1-3, with D possibly being TRBD1 (6 bases). The CDR3 length is 15 residues. Germline CDR1 is SNHLY and CDR2 is FYNNEI. V was clipped by 6 bases and J by 0 bases, with 12 bases between them. Here the CDR3 DNA reads TGTGCCAGCAGGCGGACAGCTAACTCTGGAAACACCATATATTTT. Encoded protein: CASRRTANSGNTIYF.

The chain joins TRBV28 to TRBJ1-1; a possible D gene is TRBD1 (6 bases). Trimming removed 5 bases from V and 0 bases from J, with 13 bases in between. The CDR3 runs to 15 residues. The germline CDR1 and CDR2 sequences are MDHEN and SYDVKM. This CDR3 is CASSRDRRMNTEAFF. CDR3 DNA sequence: TGTGCCAGCAGTCGAGACAGGAGAATGAACACTGAAGCTTTCTTT.

This chain uses TRBV5-6 with TRBJ2-3; D gene unclear. CDR1 and CDR2 from the germline V gene are SGHDT and YYEEEE. V was pared by 1 base and J by 6 bases, with 18 bases between. The CDR3 totals 16 residues. CDR3 protein: CASSLFSRLPVDTQYF. The DNA for the CDR3 is TGTGCCAGCAGCTTGTTTTCCAGGCTCCCTGTGGATACGCAGTATTTT.

The rearrangement links TRBV4-1 to TRBJ1-5, with no clear D. Between the trimmed V and J ends, which lost 4 bases and 5 bases, there was a span of 9 bases. Germline values: CDR1 MGHRA, CDR2 YSYEKL. The CDR3 consists of 13 residues. The CDR3 DNA is TGCGCCAGCAGCCCTTTCTTCTATCAGCCCCAGCATTTT. This encodes CASSPFFYQPQHF.

V and J are TRBV6-1 and TRBJ1-2; 7 nucleotides align to TRBD1. V lost 2 bases to trimming and J lost 4 bases; unmatched junction nucleotides: 7. The CDR3 runs to 15 residues. Germline V CDR1 and CDR2: MNHNS, SASEGT. The CDR3 DNA follows: TGTGCCAGCAGTGAATATGGGCAGGGGGGCTATGGCTACACCTTC. Amino acids: CASSEYGQGGYGYTF.

The V gene is TRBV19, the J gene TRBJ2-1; 8 nucleotides agree with TRBD2. Germline V lookup: CDR1 LNHDA, CDR2 SQIVND (reference sequence). Unmatched junction bases numbered 0, after V lost 6 bases and J lost 2 bases. This CDR3 contains 13 residues. CDR3 in amino acids: CASSGGAYNEQFF. CDR3 sequence (DNA): TGTGCCAGTAGCGGGGGGGCCTACAATGAGCAGTTCTTC.

V and J are TRBV6-6 and TRBJ2-7; D is possibly TRBD1 (6 bases). Trimming cost V 2 bases and J 5 bases, with 7 bases left between them. This CDR3 spans 12 amino acids. Germline V lookup: CDR1 MNHNY, CDR2 SVGAGI (reference sequence). This CDR3 reads CASSYNRDEQYF. The CDR3 nucleotides are TGTGCCAGCAGTTACAACAGGGACGAGCAGTACTTC.

The rearrangement uses TRBV25-1 and TRBJ2-3; a possible D gene is TRBD1 (6 bases). From germline, CDR1 is MGHDK and CDR2 SYGVNS. This CDR3 spans 15 amino acids. Trimming removed 4 bases at V and 4 bases at J, with 15 bases between. Written as DNA, the CDR3 is TGTGCCAGCAGTGCCGGGACACGGTCGGCAGATACGCAGTATTTT. Its protein is CASSAGTRSADTQYF.

The CDR3 protein is CASSFGTTETQYF. The CDR3 DNA reads TGTGCCAGCAGCTTCGGGACTACCGAGACCCAGTACTTC. The rearrangement joins TRBV9 to TRBJ2-5; the match to TRBD2 covers 7 bases. The CDR3 loop spans 13 amino acids. The trim removed 4 bases at V and 5 bases at J, leaving 5 bases unmatched. CDR1 and CDR2 from the germline V gene are SGDLS and YYNGEE.

The genes are TRBV27 and TRBJ1-1; D is unresolved. This CDR3 comprises 15 residues. V shed 0 bases and J shed 4 bases, with 12 bases lying between them. In germline, CDR1 is MNHEY, CDR2 SMNVEV (reference sequence). The CDR3 region has the DNA TGTGCCAGCAGTTTATCTACGGGAGCAGGCACTGAAGCTTTCTTT. Residues: CASSLSTGAGTEAFF.

V usage is TRBV11-2 and J usage is TRBJ2-7; D perhaps matches TRBD1 (5 bases). V was trimmed by 2 bases and J by 2 bases, leaving 7 bases between them. Per the germline V gene, CDR1 is SGHAT and CDR2 is FQNNGV. CDR3 length: 13 residues. CDR3 loop: CASSLQGTYEQYF. The CDR3 DNA sequence: TGTGCCAGCAGCTTACAGGGAACCTACGAGCAGTACTTC. The full variable domain, with the rest looked up from reference TRBV11-2 and TRBJ2-7, is EAGVAQSPRYKIIEKRQSVAFWCNPISGHATLYWYQQILGQGPKLLIQFQNNGVVDDSQLPKDRFSAERLKGVDSTLKIQPAKLEDSAVYLCASSLQGTYEQYFGPGTRLTVT.

The gene calls are TRBV6-4 and TRBJ2-1; 8 bases map to TRBD2. The V gene end was trimmed by 0 bases and the J gene end by 6 bases; junction bases not matched to a gene: 4. The CDR3 runs 15 residues. Per germline, CDR1 MRHNA and CDR2 SNTAGT. The CDR3 is CASSDSRGGVNEQFF. Here the CDR3 DNA reads TGTGCCAGCAGTGACTCCCGGGGGGGGGTCAATGAGCAGTTCTTC.

CDR3 DNA sequence: TGTGCCAGCAGCCCCCAGGACAGGGACCAAGAGACCCAGTACTTC. Translated, it gives CASSPQDRDQETQYF. This chain uses TRBV7-9 with TRBJ2-5; the match to TRBD1 covers 8 bases. The CDR3 contains 15 residues. V trimming: 5 bases; J trimming: 0 bases; junction bases outside the gene matches: 5. Germline V gives CDR1 SEHNR, CDR2 FQNEAQ (reference sequence).

The rearrangement links TRBV29-1 to TRBJ2-1; D gene unclear. V shed 6 bases and J shed 4 bases, with 13 bases lying between them. The CDR3 is made up of 13 amino acids. The V gene's germline CDR1 is SQVTM and CDR2 ANQGSEA. For the CDR3, the DNA is TGCAGCGTGCGCCATCGAATGTACAATGAGCAGTTCTTC. Translation gives CSVRHRMYNEQFF.

The V and J genes are TRBV6-6 and TRBJ2-7, with 12 bases lining up with TRBD2. Germline V gene lookup returns CDR1 MNHNY and CDR2 SVGAGI (reference sequence). V lost 4 bases to trimming and J lost 0 bases; unmatched junction nucleotides: 4. The CDR3 contains 16 residues. For the CDR3, the DNA is TGTGCCAGCAGTTCGAAGACTAGCGGGAGCTCCTACGAGCAGTACTTC. This codes for CASSSKTSGSSYEQYF.

The J gene is TRBJ2-1, the V gene TRBV27; perhaps TRBD1 as D (5 bases). With 5 bases removed from V and 9 bases from J, the gap between germline ends came to 17 bases. The CDR3 is 14 residues long. Germline loops: CDR1 MNHEY, CDR2 SMNVEV (reference sequence). This chain's CDR3 is CASSPNLGQSEQFF. The CDR3 coding sequence is TGTGCCAGCAGTCCGAACTTGGGGCAATCTGAGCAGTTCTTC.